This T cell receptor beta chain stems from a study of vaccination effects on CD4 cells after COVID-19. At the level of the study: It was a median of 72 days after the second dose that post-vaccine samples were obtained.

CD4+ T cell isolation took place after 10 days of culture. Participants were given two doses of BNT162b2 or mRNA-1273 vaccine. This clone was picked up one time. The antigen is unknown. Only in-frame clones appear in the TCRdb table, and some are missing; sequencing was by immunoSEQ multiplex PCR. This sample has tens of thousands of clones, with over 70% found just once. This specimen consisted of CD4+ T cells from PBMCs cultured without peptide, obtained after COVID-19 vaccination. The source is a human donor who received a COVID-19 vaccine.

The CDR3 DNA sequence: TGTGCCAGCAGTTACAGGCAGGCTAAAGGCGGGGGGGCGCGGGAGCAGTTCTTC. Translated: CASSYRQAKGGGAREQFF. V is TRBV6-2 or TRBV6-3 and J is TRBJ2-1; TRBD2 matches at 9 bases. Germline lookup yields CDR1 MNHEY and CDR2 SVGEGT. Unmatched junction bases numbered 18, after V lost 2 bases and J lost 10 bases. CDR3 length: 18 amino acids.